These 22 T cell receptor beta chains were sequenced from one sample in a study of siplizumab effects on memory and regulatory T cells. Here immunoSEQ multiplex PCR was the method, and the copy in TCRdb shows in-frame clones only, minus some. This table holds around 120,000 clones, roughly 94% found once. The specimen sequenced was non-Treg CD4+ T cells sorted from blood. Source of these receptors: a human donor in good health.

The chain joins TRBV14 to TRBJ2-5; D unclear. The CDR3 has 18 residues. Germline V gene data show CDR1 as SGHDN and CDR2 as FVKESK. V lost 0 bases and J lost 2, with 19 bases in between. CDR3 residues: CASSQESRATKSQETQYF. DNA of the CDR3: TGTGCCAGCAGCCAAGAATCTCGAGCGACCAAATCGCAAGAGACCCAGTACTTC.

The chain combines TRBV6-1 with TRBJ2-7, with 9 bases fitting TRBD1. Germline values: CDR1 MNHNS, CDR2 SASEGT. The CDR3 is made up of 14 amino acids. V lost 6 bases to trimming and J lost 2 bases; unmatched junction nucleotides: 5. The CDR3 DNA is TGTGCCAGCAGGAGGGGACAGGGACCCTACGAGCAGTACTTC. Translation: CASRRGQGPYEQYF.

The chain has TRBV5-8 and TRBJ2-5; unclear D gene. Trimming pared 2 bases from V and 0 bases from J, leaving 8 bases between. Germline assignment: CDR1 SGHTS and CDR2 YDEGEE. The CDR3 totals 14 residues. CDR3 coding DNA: TGTGCCAGCAGCTTCGCTCCTGACCAAGAGACCCAGTACTTC. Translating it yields CASSFAPDQETQYF.

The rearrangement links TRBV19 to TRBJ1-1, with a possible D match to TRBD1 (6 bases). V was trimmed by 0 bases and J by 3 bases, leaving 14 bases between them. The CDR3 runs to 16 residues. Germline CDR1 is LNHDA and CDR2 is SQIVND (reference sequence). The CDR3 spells CASSIETGFLDTEAFF. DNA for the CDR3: TGTGCCAGTAGTATAGAAACAGGGTTCCTTGACACTGAAGCTTTCTTT.

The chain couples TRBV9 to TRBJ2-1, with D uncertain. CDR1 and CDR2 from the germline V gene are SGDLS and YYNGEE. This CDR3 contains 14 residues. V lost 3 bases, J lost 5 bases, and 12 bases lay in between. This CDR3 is CASSAGPTDNEQFF. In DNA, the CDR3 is TGTGCCAGCAGCGCTGGACCCACTGACAATGAGCAGTTCTTC.

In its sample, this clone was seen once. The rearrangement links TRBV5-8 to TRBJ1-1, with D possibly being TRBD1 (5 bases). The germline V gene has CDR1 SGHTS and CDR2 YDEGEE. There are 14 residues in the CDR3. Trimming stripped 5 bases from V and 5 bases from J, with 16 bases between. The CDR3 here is CASSFIGWGTEAFF. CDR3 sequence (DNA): TGTGCCAGCAGTTTTATCGGGTGGGGGACTGAAGCTTTCTTT.

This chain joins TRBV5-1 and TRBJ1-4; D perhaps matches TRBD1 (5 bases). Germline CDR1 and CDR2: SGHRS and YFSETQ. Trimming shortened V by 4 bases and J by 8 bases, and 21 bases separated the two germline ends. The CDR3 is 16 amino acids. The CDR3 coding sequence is TGCGCCAGCAGCCAGCACCTAGGGGAGTTGAAGGAAAAACTGTTTTTT. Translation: CASSQHLGELKEKLFF.

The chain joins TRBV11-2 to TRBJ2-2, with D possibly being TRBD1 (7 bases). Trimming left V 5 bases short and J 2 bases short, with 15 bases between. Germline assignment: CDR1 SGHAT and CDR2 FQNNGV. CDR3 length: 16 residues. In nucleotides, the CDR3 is TGTGCCAGCAGCCCGCGGAGGGACAGTAACACCGGGGAGCTGTTTTTT. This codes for CASSPRRDSNTGELFF.

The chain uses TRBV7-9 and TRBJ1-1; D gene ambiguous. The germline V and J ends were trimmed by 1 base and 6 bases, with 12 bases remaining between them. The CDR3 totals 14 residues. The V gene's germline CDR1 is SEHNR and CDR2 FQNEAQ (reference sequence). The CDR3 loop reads CASSLEWGVAEAFF. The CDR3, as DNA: TGTGCCAGCAGCTTAGAGTGGGGAGTCGCTGAAGCTTTCTTT.

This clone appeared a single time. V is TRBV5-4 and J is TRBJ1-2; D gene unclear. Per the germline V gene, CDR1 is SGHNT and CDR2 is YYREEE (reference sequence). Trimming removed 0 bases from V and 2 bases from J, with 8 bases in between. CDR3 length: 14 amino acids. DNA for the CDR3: TGTGCCAGCAGCTTGGCAAGATCCAACTATGGCTACACCTTC. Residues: CASSLARSNYGYTF.

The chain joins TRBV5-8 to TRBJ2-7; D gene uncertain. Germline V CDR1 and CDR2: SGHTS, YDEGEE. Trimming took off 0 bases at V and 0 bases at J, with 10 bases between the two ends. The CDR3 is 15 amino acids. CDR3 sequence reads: CASSLEAKPSYEQYF. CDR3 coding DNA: TGTGCCAGCAGCTTGGAGGCCAAACCCTCCTACGAGCAGTACTTC. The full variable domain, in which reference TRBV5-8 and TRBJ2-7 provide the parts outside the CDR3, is EAGVTQSPTHLIKTRGQQATLRCSPISGHTSVYWYQQALGLGLQFLLWYDEGEERNRGNFPPRFSGRQFPNYSSELNVNALELEDSALYLCASSLEAKPSYEQYFGPGTRLTVT.

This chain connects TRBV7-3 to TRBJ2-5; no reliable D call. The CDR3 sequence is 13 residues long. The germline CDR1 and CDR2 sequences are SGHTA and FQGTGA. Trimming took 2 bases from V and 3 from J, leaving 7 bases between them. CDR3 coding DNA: TGTGCCAGCAGCTTATGGGATGAAGAGACCCAGTACTTC. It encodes CASSLWDEETQYF.

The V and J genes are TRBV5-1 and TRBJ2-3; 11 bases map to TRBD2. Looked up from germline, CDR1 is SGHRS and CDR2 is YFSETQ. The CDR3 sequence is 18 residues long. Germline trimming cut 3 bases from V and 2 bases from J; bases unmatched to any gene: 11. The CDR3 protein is CASSSWSLAGGSTDTQYF. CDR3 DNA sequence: TGCGCCAGCAGCTCCTGGTCCCTAGCGGGGGGATCCACAGATACGCAGTATTTT.

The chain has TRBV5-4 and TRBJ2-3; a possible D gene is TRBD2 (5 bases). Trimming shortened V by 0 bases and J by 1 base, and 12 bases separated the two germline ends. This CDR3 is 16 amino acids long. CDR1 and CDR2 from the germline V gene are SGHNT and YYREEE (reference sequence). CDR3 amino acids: CASSLGSSTGTDTQYF. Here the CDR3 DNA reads TGTGCCAGCAGCTTGGGATCTAGCACAGGCACAGATACGCAGTATTTT.

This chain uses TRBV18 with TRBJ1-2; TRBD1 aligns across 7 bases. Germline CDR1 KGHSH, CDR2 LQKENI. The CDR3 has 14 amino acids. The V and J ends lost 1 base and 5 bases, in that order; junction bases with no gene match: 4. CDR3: CASSPLGGPYGYTF. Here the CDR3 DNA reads TGTGCCAGCTCACCACTAGGGGGCCCTTATGGCTACACCTTC.

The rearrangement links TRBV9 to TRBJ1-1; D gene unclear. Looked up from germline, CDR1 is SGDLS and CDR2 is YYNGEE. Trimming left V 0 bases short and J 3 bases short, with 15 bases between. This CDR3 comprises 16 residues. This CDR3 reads CASSVGISKSYTEAFF. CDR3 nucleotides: TGTGCCAGCAGCGTAGGCATCAGTAAGTCTTACACTGAAGCTTTCTTT.

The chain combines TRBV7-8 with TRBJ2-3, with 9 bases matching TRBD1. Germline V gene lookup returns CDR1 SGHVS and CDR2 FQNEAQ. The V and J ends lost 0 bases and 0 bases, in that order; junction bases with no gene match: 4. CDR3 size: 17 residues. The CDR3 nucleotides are TGTGCCAGCAGCTTAGCGGGACAGGGTGCTAGCACAGATACGCAGTATTTT. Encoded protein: CASSLAGQGASTDTQYF.

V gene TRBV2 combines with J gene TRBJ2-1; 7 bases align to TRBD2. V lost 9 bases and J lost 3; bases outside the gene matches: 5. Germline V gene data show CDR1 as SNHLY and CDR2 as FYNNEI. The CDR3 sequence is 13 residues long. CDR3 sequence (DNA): TGTGCCAGTACAGCGGGATTCTACAATGAGCAGTTCTTC. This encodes CASTAGFYNEQFF.

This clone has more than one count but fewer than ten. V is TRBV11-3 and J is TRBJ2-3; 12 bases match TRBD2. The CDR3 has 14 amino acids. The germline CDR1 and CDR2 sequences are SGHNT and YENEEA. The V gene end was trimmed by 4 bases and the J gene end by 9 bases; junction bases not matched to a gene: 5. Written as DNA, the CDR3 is TGTGCCAGCAGCTCTCTAGCGGGGGGGCCAACGCAGTATTTT. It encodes CASSSLAGGPTQYF.

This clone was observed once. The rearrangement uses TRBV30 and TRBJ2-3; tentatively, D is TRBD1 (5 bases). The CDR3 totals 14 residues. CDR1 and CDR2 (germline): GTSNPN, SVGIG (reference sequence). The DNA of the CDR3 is TGTGCGTCGCAGGGCACAACCAACACAGATACGCAGTATTTT. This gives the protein CASQGTTNTDTQYF.

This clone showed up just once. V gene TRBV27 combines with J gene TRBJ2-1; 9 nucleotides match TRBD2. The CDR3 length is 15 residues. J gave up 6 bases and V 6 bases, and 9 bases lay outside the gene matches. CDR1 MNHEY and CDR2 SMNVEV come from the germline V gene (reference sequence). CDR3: CASSPTSGRSNEQFF. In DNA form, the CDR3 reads TGTGCCAGCAGCCCAACTAGCGGGCGCTCCAATGAGCAGTTCTTC.

CDR3 protein: CASSRGRGNEQFF. In DNA, the CDR3 is TGTGCCAGCAGTAGGGGGCGGGGCAATGAGCAGTTCTTC. V usage is TRBV6-6 and J usage is TRBJ2-1, with D perhaps matching TRBD1 (7 bases). The CDR3 runs to 13 residues. Germline CDR1 is MNHNY and CDR2 is SVGAGI (reference sequence). Trimming took 5 bases from V and 6 from J, leaving 11 bases between them.